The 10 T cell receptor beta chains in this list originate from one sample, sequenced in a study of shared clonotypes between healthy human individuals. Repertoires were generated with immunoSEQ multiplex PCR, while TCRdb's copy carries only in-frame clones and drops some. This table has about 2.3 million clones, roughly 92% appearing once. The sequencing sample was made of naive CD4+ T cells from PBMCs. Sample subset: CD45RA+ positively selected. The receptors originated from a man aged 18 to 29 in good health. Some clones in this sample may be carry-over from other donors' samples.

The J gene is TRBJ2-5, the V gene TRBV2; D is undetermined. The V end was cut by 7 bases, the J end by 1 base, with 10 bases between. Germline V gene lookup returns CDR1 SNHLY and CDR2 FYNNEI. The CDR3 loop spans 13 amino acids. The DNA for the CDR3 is TGTGCCAGCATAGCAGGCACCCAAGAGACCCAGTACTTC. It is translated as CASIAGTQETQYF.

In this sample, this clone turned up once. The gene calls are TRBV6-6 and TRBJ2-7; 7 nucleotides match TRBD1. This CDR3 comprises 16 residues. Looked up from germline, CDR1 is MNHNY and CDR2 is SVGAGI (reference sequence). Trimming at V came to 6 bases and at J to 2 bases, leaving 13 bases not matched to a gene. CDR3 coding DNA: TGTGCCAGCAGCACTAAACAGGGGCGTTTGACCTACGAGCAGTACTTC. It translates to CASSTKQGRLTYEQYF.

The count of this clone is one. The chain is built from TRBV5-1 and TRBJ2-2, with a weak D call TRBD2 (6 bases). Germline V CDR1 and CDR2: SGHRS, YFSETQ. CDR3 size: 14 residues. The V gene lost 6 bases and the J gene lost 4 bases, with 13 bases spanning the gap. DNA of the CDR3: TGCGCCAGCACCCCTCACGGGGGCACCGGGGAGCTGTTTTTT. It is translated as CASTPHGGTGELFF.

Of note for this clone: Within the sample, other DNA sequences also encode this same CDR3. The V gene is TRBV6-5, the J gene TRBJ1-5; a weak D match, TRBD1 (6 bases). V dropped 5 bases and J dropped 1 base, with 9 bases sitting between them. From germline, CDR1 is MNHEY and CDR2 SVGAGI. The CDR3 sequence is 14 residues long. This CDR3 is CASSPTGSNQPQHF. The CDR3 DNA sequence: TGTGCCAGCAGTCCTACAGGGAGCAATCAGCCCCAGCATTTT.

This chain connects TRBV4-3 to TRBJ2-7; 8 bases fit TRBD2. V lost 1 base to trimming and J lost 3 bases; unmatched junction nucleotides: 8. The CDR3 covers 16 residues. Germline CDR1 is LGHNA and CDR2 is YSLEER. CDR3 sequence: CASSQGLSGIVYEQYF. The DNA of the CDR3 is TGCGCCAGCAGCCAAGGCCTTAGCGGGATTGTCTACGAGCAGTACTTC.

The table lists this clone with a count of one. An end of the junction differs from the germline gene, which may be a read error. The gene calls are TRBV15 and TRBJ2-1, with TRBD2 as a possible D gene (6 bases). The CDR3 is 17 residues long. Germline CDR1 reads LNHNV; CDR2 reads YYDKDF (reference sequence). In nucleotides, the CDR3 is TGTGCCACCAGCAGGGGGGGTGGTTCTCATTCCTTCAATGAGCAGTTCTTC. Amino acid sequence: CATSRGGGSHSFNEQFF.

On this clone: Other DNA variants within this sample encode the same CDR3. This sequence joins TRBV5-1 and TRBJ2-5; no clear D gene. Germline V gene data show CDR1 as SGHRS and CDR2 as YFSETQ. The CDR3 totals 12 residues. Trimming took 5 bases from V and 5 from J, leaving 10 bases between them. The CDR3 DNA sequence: TGCGCCAGCAGTCTCCAGCAGGAGACCCAGTACTTC. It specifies CASSLQQETQYF.

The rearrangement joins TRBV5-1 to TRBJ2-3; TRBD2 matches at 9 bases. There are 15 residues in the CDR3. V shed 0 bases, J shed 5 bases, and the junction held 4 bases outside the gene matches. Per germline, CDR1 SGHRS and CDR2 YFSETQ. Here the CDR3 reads CASSLDLSGRDTQYF. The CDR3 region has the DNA TGCGCCAGCAGCTTGGACCTTAGCGGGAGAGATACGCAGTATTTT.

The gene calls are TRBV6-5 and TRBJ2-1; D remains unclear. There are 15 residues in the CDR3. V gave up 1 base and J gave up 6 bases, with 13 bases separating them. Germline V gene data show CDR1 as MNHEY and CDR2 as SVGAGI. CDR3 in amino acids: CASSYWVGSANEQFF. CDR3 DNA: TGTGCCAGCAGTTACTGGGTAGGGTCTGCCAATGAGCAGTTCTTC.

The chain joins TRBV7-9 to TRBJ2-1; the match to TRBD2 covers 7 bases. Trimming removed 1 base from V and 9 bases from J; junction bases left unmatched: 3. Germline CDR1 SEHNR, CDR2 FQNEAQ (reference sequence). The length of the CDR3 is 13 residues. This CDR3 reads CASSLVGGSEQFF. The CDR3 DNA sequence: TGTGCCAGCAGCTTAGTCGGGGGGAGTGAGCAGTTCTTC.